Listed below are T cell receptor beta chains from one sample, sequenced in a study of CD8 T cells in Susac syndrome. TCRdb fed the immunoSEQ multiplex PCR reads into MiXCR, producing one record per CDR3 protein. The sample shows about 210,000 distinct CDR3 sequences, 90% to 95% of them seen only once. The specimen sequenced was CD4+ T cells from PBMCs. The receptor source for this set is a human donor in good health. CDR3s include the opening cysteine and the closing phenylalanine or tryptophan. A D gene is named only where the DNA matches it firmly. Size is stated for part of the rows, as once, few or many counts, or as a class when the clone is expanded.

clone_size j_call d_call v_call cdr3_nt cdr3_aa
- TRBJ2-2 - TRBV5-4 TGTGCCAGCAGCAGACCCGAGGCGTCCGGGGAGCTGTTTTTT CASSRPEASGELFF
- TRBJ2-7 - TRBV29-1 TGCAGCGTTGAAGGAGGTCCGAACGAGCAGTACTTC CSVEGGPNEQYF
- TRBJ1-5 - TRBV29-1 TGCAGCGTTACAGGGAGTTCGGGTCAGCCCCAGCATTTT CSVTGSSGQPQHF
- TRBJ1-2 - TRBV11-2 TGTGCCAGCAGCTTCACAGGGAACTATGGCTACACCTTC CASSFTGNYGYTF
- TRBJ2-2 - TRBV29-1 TGCAGCGTGCACACCTCCACCGGGGAGCTGTTTTTT CSVHTSTGELFF
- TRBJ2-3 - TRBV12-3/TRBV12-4 TGTGCCAGCAGCTTACACTCAGATACGCAGTATTTT CASSLHSDTQYF
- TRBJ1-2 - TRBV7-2 TGTGCCAGCAGCCCTTCGCACAGCTATGGCTACACCTTC CASSPSHSYGYTF
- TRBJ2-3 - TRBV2 TGTGCCAGCAGGGAGTTCTGGGCACAAGATACGCAGTATTTT CASREFWAQDTQYF
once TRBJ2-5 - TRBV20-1 TGCAGTGCTAGAGATGACGAGGGGCCCCAAGAGACCCAGTACTTC CSARDDEGPQETQYF
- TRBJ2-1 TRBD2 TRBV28 TGTGCCAGCAGCCCTTCAGCGGGGAACAATGAGCAGTTCTTC CASSPSAGNNEQFF
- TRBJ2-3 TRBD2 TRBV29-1 TGCAGCGTTGCCCTCGGGACTAGCGGGGACCGCACAGATACGCAGTATTTT CSVALGTSGDRTDTQYF
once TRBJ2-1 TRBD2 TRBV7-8 TGTGCCAGCAGCTTAGAAGCGGGAAGGTCTGAGCAGTTCTTC CASSLEAGRSEQFF
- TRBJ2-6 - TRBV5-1 TGCGCCAGCAGCTTGGAAGGGGCCAACGTCCTGACTTTC CASSLEGANVLTF
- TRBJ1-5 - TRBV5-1 TGCGCCAGCAGCTTGGAACCAGGTACCACCAAGCCCCAGCATTTT CASSLEPGTTKPQHF
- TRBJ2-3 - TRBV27 TGTGCCAGCAGTTTAGGGACAATGCTGGGGGATACGCAGTATTTT CASSLGTMLGDTQYF
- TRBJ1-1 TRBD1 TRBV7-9 TGTGCCAGCAGCAAGGGGGCCACTGAAGCTTTCTTT CASSKGATEAFF
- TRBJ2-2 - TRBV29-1 TGCAGCGTTGAAGATTGGTCAGGGAACACCGGGGAGCTGTTTTTT CSVEDWSGNTGELFF
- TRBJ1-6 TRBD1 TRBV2 TGTGCCGGAGACAGGGCTGGCAATTCACCCCTCCACTTT CAGDRAGNSPLHF
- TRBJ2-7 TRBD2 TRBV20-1 TGCAGTGCCACACTAGCGGGGGGCGGTAACGAGCAGTACTTC CSATLAGGGNEQYF
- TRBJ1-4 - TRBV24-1 TGTGCCACCGCACGGGGCCCGAGGACAGAACTGTTTTTT CATARGPRTELFF
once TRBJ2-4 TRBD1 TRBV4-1 TGCGCCAGCAGCCAAGGGGGACAGGCAGAAAACATTCAGTACTTC CASSQGGQAENIQYF
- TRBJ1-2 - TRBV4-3 TGCGCCAGCAGCCAAGATTTCCAAAATGGCTACACCTTC CASSQDFQNGYTF
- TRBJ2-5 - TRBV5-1 TGCGCCAGCTTGTTTGGAGGGCCAGGGGAGACCCAGTACTTC CASLFGGPGETQYF
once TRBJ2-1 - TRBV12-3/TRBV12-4 TGTGCCAGCAGTCTGACAGGAAGATACAATGAGCAGTTCTTC CASSLTGRYNEQFF
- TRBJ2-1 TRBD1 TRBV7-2 TGTGCCAGCAGCGAATCCGGGACAGGGCAAATTTTCAATGAGCAGTTCTTC CASSESGTGQIFNEQFF
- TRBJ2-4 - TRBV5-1 TGCGCCAGCAGCTTGGAGAACGGTGCCAAAAACATTCAGTACTTC CASSLENGAKNIQYF
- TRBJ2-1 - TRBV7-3 TGTGCCAGCAGCTTAATTTGGGGAGTCGGTAATGAGCAGTTCTTC CASSLIWGVGNEQFF
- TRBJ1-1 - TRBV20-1 TGCAGTGCTAGTAGCCAGGGGAACGCTGAAGCTTTCTTT CSASSQGNAEAFF
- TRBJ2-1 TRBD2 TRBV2 TGTGCCAGCAGTGATTGGGCTAGCGGGGCCGGTGAGCAGTTCTTC CASSDWASGAGEQFF
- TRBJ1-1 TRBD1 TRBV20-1 TGCAGTGCTAGAGTCCTCGAGACAGGGAGCACTGAAGCTTTCTTT CSARVLETGSTEAFF
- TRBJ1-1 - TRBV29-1 TGCAGCGTTGTCGGCTCCGTTGGCGAAGCTTTCTTT CSVVGSVGEAFF
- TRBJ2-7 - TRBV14 TGTGCCAGCAGCCAATCTGCATGGGGGGAGCAGTACTTC CASSQSAWGEQYF
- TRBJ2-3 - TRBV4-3 TGCGCCAGCAGCCGCCGAACTCAGGGGCATACGCAGTATTTT CASSRRTQGHTQYF
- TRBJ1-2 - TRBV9 TGTGCCAGCAGCGTAGCCGGGCCTAACTATGGCTACACCTTC CASSVAGPNYGYTF
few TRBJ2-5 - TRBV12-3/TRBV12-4 TGTGCCAGCAGTTTACTCCGGGGGGAGACCCAGTACTTC CASSLLRGETQYF
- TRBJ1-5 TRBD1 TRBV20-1 TGCAGTGCCCAGGACAGGGCAAGCAATCAGCCCCAGCATTTT CSAQDRASNQPQHF
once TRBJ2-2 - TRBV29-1 TGCAGCGCCTCGCGGTCTAGCCCCACCGGGGAGCTGTTTTTT CSASRSSPTGELFF
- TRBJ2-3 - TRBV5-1 TGCGCCAGCAGCTTGGCCCCTAGTTCGACAGATACGCAGTATTTT CASSLAPSSTDTQYF
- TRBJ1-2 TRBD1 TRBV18 TGTGCCAGCTCAACTACCATGCCCCGACAGGGGCAAGGCTACACCTTC CASSTTMPRQGQGYTF
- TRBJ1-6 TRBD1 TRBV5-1 TGCGCCAGCAGCCTAGAGACAGGGCCACCCCTCCACTTT CASSLETGPPLHF
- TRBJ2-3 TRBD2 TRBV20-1 TGCAGTGCTAGCTTGACTAGCGTCACAGATACGCAGTATTTT CSASLTSVTDTQYF
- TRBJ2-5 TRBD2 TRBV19 TGTGCCAGTCTAGCGGGAGATGAGACCCAGTACTTC CASLAGDETQYF
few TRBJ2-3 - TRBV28 TGTGCCAGCACCTTAAGCGGTAGCACAGATACGCAGTATTTT CASTLSGSTDTQYF
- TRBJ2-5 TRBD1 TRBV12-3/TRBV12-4 TGTGCCAGCAGTCCTCCGGGACAGGGGTTTGAGACCCAGTACTTC CASSPPGQGFETQYF
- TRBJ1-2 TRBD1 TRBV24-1 TGTGCCACCCCCCATCCGGGACAGGGTCACTATGGCTACACCTTC CATPHPGQGHYGYTF
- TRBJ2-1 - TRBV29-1 TGCAGCGTTGGAGGGGGAGACTACAATGAGCAGTTCTTC CSVGGGDYNEQFF
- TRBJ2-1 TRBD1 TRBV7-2 TGTGCCAGCAGCCGGACAGGGACGAACAATGAGCAGTTCTTC CASSRTGTNNEQFF
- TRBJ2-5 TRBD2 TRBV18 TGTGCCAGCTCACCACCGGAAGCGGGGGAAGCGGAGACCCAGTACTTC CASSPPEAGEAETQYF
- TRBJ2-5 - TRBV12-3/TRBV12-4 TGTGCCAGCAGCAGCGAACCGGGACAATATACAGGAGAGACCCAGTACTTC CASSSEPGQYTGETQYF
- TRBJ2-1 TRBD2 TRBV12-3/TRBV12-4 TGTGCCAGCAGCGCGTCCGATTGGACTAGCGTAATTGAGCAGTTCTTC CASSASDWTSVIEQFF